These T cell receptor beta chains were read from a single sample in a study of OX40 agonist ivuxolimab in advanced cancers. Measured with immunoSEQ multiplex PCR; TCRdb has only the in-frame clones, and not every one. Of 65,000 to 95,000 clones listed, about nine tenths are singletons. The material was CD4+ or CD8+ T cells sorted from blood, obtained in a trial of the OX40 agonist ivuxolimab. Every receptor here comes from an adult with an advanced solid tumor such as melanoma, head and neck, liver or kidney cancer. Both conserved end residues are part of each CDR3. D genes are given only for firm matches. A row's size may be missing; if present it is once, few, many or a size class.

CDR3 protein: CASSRSAGSSYNEQFF; CDR3 DNA: TGTGCCAGCAGCCGATCGGCGGGGAGCTCCTACAATGAGCAGTTCTTC; V gene: TRBV7-8; D gene: NA; J gene: TRBJ2-1; clone size: few
CDR3 protein: CASRRTDGGNYGYTF; CDR3 DNA: TGTGCCAGCAGAAGAACGGACGGGGGGAACTATGGCTACACCTTC; V gene: TRBV6-1; D gene: NA; J gene: TRBJ1-2; clone size: NA
CDR3 protein: CASSNPVSPGEQYF; CDR3 DNA: TGTGCCAGCAGCAATCCTGTTTCCCCTGGCGAGCAGTACTTC; V gene: TRBV11-2; D gene: NA; J gene: TRBJ2-7; clone size: NA
CDR3 protein: CASSLGLNYGYTF; CDR3 DNA: TGTGCCAGTAGTCTAGGGCTCAACTATGGCTACACCTTC; V gene: TRBV19; D gene: NA; J gene: TRBJ1-2; clone size: few
CDR3 protein: CASSPFGLTTNEKLFF; CDR3 DNA: TGCGCCAGCAGCCCGTTCGGATTGACAACTAATGAAAAACTGTTTTTT; V gene: TRBV5-1; D gene: NA; J gene: TRBJ1-4; clone size: NA
CDR3 protein: CASSKGRQGPHNEQFF; CDR3 DNA: TGTGCCAGCAGCAAAGGACGGCAGGGTCCTCACAATGAGCAGTTCTTC; V gene: TRBV21-1; D gene: NA; J gene: TRBJ2-1; clone size: NA
CDR3 protein: CASSLMGLAGGLPENEQFF; CDR3 DNA: TGTGCCAGCAGCTTAATGGGACTAGCGGGGGGTTTACCTGAAAATGAGCAGTTCTTC; V gene: TRBV7-9; D gene: TRBD2; J gene: TRBJ2-1; clone size: NA
CDR3 protein: CASSQDSGRRTDTQYF; CDR3 DNA: TGCGCCAGCAGCCAAGATAGCGGGAGGAGGACAGATACGCAGTATTTT; V gene: TRBV4-1; D gene: TRBD2; J gene: TRBJ2-3; clone size: NA
CDR3 protein: CASSEYPGITSSYEQYF; CDR3 DNA: TGTGCCAGCAGTGAATATCCAGGGATTACGAGCTCCTACGAGCAGTACTTC; V gene: TRBV2; D gene: NA; J gene: TRBJ2-7; clone size: once
CDR3 protein: CASSQEGQGYTEAFF; CDR3 DNA: TGCGCCAGCAGCCAAGAGGGACAGGGGTACACTGAAGCTTTCTTT; V gene: TRBV4-1; D gene: TRBD1; J gene: TRBJ1-1; clone size: NA
CDR3 protein: CASSLWGTGFRAFF; CDR3 DNA: TGTGCCAGCAGTTTATGGGGGACAGGGTTCAGGGCTTTCTTT; V gene: TRBV27; D gene: TRBD1; J gene: TRBJ1-1; clone size: NA
CDR3 protein: CASSELGSYNEKLFF; CDR3 DNA: TGTGCCAGCAGTGAATTGGGCTCCTATAATGAAAAACTGTTTTTT; V gene: TRBV25-1; D gene: NA; J gene: TRBJ1-4; clone size: NA
CDR3 protein: CASSYFSGSPGELFF; CDR3 DNA: TGTGCCAGCAGTTATTTTAGCGGGAGCCCCGGGGAGCTGTTTTTT; V gene: TRBV6-6; D gene: TRBD2; J gene: TRBJ2-2; clone size: NA
CDR3 protein: CASSSDTGQPQHF; CDR3 DNA: TGTGCCAGCAGCTCGGATACGGGTCAGCCCCAGCATTTT; V gene: TRBV6-5; D gene: NA; J gene: TRBJ1-5; clone size: NA
CDR3 protein: CASSTGTGGEDTQYF; CDR3 DNA: TGCGCCAGCAGCACCGGGACAGGCGGCGAAGATACGCAGTATTTT; V gene: TRBV5-1; D gene: TRBD1; J gene: TRBJ2-3; clone size: once
CDR3 protein: CASSSQLAGSGELFF; CDR3 DNA: TGCGCCAGCAGCTCCCAACTAGCGGGATCCGGGGAGCTGTTTTTT; V gene: TRBV5-1; D gene: TRBD2; J gene: TRBJ2-2; clone size: NA
CDR3 protein: CASRETIGPTDTQYF; CDR3 DNA: TGTGCCAGTAGGGAAACGATAGGGCCCACAGATACGCAGTATTTT; V gene: TRBV19; D gene: NA; J gene: TRBJ2-3; clone size: NA
CDR3 protein: CASSFWGNQPQHF; CDR3 DNA: TGTGCCAGCAGCTTTTGGGGGAATCAGCCCCAGCATTTT; V gene: TRBV7-9; D gene: NA; J gene: TRBJ1-5; clone size: NA
CDR3 protein: CAWSVRPSGRSYNEQFF; CDR3 DNA: TGTGCCTGGAGTGTACGGCCTAGCGGCCGCTCCTACAATGAGCAGTTCTTC; V gene: TRBV30; D gene: TRBD2; J gene: TRBJ2-1; clone size: NA
CDR3 protein: CASRSRGLMNTEAFF; CDR3 DNA: TGTGCCAGTAGATCCAGGGGGCTCATGAACACTGAAGCTTTCTTT; V gene: TRBV19; D gene: TRBD1; J gene: TRBJ1-1; clone size: NA
CDR3 protein: CASIKGGLGSSYEQYF; CDR3 DNA: TGTGCCAGCATCAAGGGAGGGTTGGGAAGCTCCTACGAGCAGTACTTC; V gene: TRBV2; D gene: TRBD2; J gene: TRBJ2-7; clone size: NA
CDR3 protein: CASSLAGRNTEAFF; CDR3 DNA: TGCGCCAGCAGCTTGGCAGGGCGGAACACTGAAGCTTTCTTT; V gene: TRBV5-1; D gene: NA; J gene: TRBJ1-1; clone size: NA
CDR3 protein: CASRRGNEPQHF; CDR3 DNA: TGTGCCAGCAGGAGAGGTAATGAGCCCCAGCATTTT; V gene: TRBV2; D gene: NA; J gene: TRBJ1-5; clone size: NA
CDR3 protein: CASSRQGWYGYTF; CDR3 DNA: TGTGCCAGCAGCCGACAGGGGTGGTATGGCTACACCTTC; V gene: TRBV11-2; D gene: TRBD1; J gene: TRBJ1-2; clone size: NA
CDR3 protein: CASSQVAGGPNTGELFF; CDR3 DNA: TGCGCCAGCAGCCAAGTAGCGGGGGGCCCGAACACCGGGGAGCTGTTTTTT; V gene: TRBV4-1; D gene: TRBD2; J gene: TRBJ2-2; clone size: NA
CDR3 protein: CASSFGVRDPTEAFF; CDR3 DNA: TGCGCCAGCAGCTTTGGTGTGCGGGACCCCACTGAAGCTTTCTTT; V gene: TRBV5-1; D gene: NA; J gene: TRBJ1-1; clone size: NA
CDR3 protein: CASSLDVAGEGETQYF; CDR3 DNA: TGCGCCAGCAGCTTGGACGTAGCGGGAGAAGGGGAGACCCAGTACTTC; V gene: TRBV5-1; D gene: TRBD2; J gene: TRBJ2-5; clone size: NA
CDR3 protein: CSARDDGYTF; CDR3 DNA: TGCAGTGCTAGAGATGATGGCTACACCTTC; V gene: TRBV20-1; D gene: NA; J gene: TRBJ1-2; clone size: NA
CDR3 protein: CASTTLDRDSNQPQHF; CDR3 DNA: TGTGCCAGTACTACCTTGGACAGGGATAGCAATCAGCCCCAGCATTTT; V gene: TRBV27; D gene: TRBD1; J gene: TRBJ1-5; clone size: few
CDR3 protein: CASSSGGQGAEEQYF; CDR3 DNA: TGTGCCAGCAGTTCGGGCGGACAGGGGGCGGAGGAGCAGTACTTC; V gene: TRBV28; D gene: TRBD1; J gene: TRBJ2-7; clone size: NA
CDR3 protein: CASRTGSRGYTF; CDR3 DNA: TGTGCCAGCCGAACGGGATCGAGAGGCTACACCTTC; V gene: TRBV6-5; D gene: NA; J gene: TRBJ1-2; clone size: NA
CDR3 protein: CASSGGTGPAFYGYTF; CDR3 DNA: TGTGCCAGCAGCGGAGGGACCGGGCCTGCGTTCTATGGCTACACCTTC; V gene: TRBV5-8; D gene: NA; J gene: TRBJ1-2; clone size: NA
CDR3 protein: CASSPQGGQPQHF; CDR3 DNA: TGTGCCAGCAGCCCACAGGGAGGGCAGCCCCAGCATTTT; V gene: TRBV7-2; D gene: NA; J gene: TRBJ1-5; clone size: NA
CDR3 protein: CASSSQGSGELFF; CDR3 DNA: TGTGCCAGCAGCTCACAGGGGTCCGGGGAGCTGTTTTTT; V gene: TRBV7-8; D gene: TRBD1; J gene: TRBJ2-2; clone size: NA
CDR3 protein: CAFAVSGGLSDTQYF; CDR3 DNA: TGTGCCTTCGCGGTGAGCGGGGGGTTGTCAGATACGCAGTATTTT; V gene: TRBV30; D gene: TRBD2; J gene: TRBJ2-3; clone size: NA
CDR3 protein: CASSEIGVRSPNYGYTF; CDR3 DNA: TGCGCCAGCAGTGAGATAGGGGTAAGGAGTCCCAACTATGGCTACACCTTC; V gene: TRBV10-1; D gene: NA; J gene: TRBJ1-2; clone size: NA
CDR3 protein: CASSLSGTYNEQFF; CDR3 DNA: TGCGCCAGCAGCTTAAGCGGGACTTACAATGAGCAGTTCTTC; V gene: TRBV5-1; D gene: TRBD2; J gene: TRBJ2-1; clone size: once
CDR3 protein: CASSQSWITRFEAFF; CDR3 DNA: TGCGCCAGCAGTCAATCCTGGATAACGAGGTTTGAAGCTTTCTTT; V gene: TRBV23-1; D gene: NA; J gene: TRBJ1-1; clone size: NA
CDR3 protein: CASSVYRGTDTGNTIYF; CDR3 DNA: TGTGCCAGCAGTGTCTACAGGGGGACCGACACTGGAAACACCATATATTTT; V gene: TRBV25-1; D gene: TRBD1; J gene: TRBJ1-3; clone size: NA
CDR3 protein: CASSSALGNEQFF; CDR3 DNA: TGTGCCAGCAGCTCCGCGCTAGGCAATGAGCAGTTCTTC; V gene: TRBV5-4; D gene: NA; J gene: TRBJ2-1; clone size: NA
CDR3 protein: CASSYSSIAVNTEAFF; CDR3 DNA: TGTGCCAGCAGTTACTCGAGTATAGCGGTAAACACTGAAGCTTTCTTT; V gene: TRBV6-5; D gene: NA; J gene: TRBJ1-1; clone size: NA
CDR3 protein: CASSILAGGSEQYF; CDR3 DNA: TGTGCCAGTAGTATATTAGCGGGGGGGAGTGAGCAGTACTTC; V gene: TRBV19; D gene: TRBD2; J gene: TRBJ2-7; clone size: NA
CDR3 protein: CASSPPGPLPDTGELFF; CDR3 DNA: TGTGCCAGCTCACCACCGGGACCCCTCCCGGACACCGGGGAGCTGTTTTTT; V gene: TRBV18; D gene: NA; J gene: TRBJ2-2; clone size: NA
CDR3 protein: CASSPSFGLAGRTGELFF; CDR3 DNA: TGTGCCAGCAGTCCTAGCTTTGGACTAGCGGGGCGCACCGGGGAGCTGTTTTTT; V gene: TRBV27; D gene: TRBD2; J gene: TRBJ2-2; clone size: NA
CDR3 protein: CASSPTGLGDTQYF; CDR3 DNA: TGTGCCAGCAGCCCCACAGGGCTCGGAGATACGCAGTATTTT; V gene: TRBV2; D gene: NA; J gene: TRBJ2-3; clone size: NA
CDR3 protein: CASSRTGGGMYEQYF; CDR3 DNA: TGTGCCAGCAGCCGTACCGGCGGGGGGATGTACGAGCAGTACTTC; V gene: TRBV6-6; D gene: TRBD2; J gene: TRBJ2-7; clone size: NA
CDR3 protein: CASSASSGVWGYNEQFF; CDR3 DNA: TGTGCCAGCAGCGCTTCCTCGGGAGTTTGGGGCTACAATGAGCAGTTCTTC; V gene: TRBV9; D gene: NA; J gene: TRBJ2-1; clone size: NA
CDR3 protein: CASNDLQGQQYF; CDR3 DNA: TGCGCCAGCAACGATCTACAGGGACAGCAGTACTTC; V gene: TRBV5-1; D gene: NA; J gene: TRBJ2-7; clone size: NA
CDR3 protein: CASSDWSGVTDTQYF; CDR3 DNA: TGTGCCAGCAGTGATTGGTCAGGAGTCACAGATACGCAGTATTTT; V gene: TRBV6-1; D gene: NA; J gene: TRBJ2-3; clone size: NA
CDR3 protein: CASSSTGTGVYEQYF; CDR3 DNA: TGTGCCAGCAGCTCGACCGGGACAGGGGTGTACGAGCAGTACTTC; V gene: TRBV5-5; D gene: TRBD1; J gene: TRBJ2-7; clone size: NA
CDR3 protein: CASSPLGGEQFF; CDR3 DNA: TGTGCCAGCTCACCATTGGGGGGGGAGCAGTTCTTC; V gene: TRBV18; D gene: TRBD2; J gene: TRBJ2-1; clone size: NA
CDR3 protein: CASSATSGGADTQYF; CDR3 DNA: TGTGCCAGTAGTGCGACTAGCGGGGGGGCAGATACGCAGTATTTT; V gene: TRBV19; D gene: TRBD2; J gene: TRBJ2-3; clone size: NA
CDR3 protein: CASSGTTAYNEQFF; CDR3 DNA: TGCGCCAGCAGCGGGACGACAGCCTACAATGAGCAGTTCTTC; V gene: TRBV5-1; D gene: NA; J gene: TRBJ2-1; clone size: NA
CDR3 protein: CASSPDRVYTEAFF; CDR3 DNA: TGCGCCAGCAGCCCGGACAGGGTGTACACTGAAGCTTTCTTT; V gene: TRBV5-1; D gene: TRBD1; J gene: TRBJ1-1; clone size: NA
CDR3 protein: CASSYVGGNTEAFF; CDR3 DNA: TGTGCCAGCAGTTACGTTGGTGGCAACACTGAAGCTTTCTTT; V gene: TRBV6-5; D gene: NA; J gene: TRBJ1-1; clone size: NA